This T cell receptor beta chain was recorded in a study of T cell changes during pregnancy in multiple sclerosis. The CDR3 spans 13 residues. CDR1 and CDR2 (germline): SGHTA, FQGNSA. V dropped 2 bases and J dropped 6; count of bases not matched to a gene: 3. Repertoires were generated with immunoSEQ multiplex PCR, while TCRdb's copy carries only in-frame clones and drops some. The sample comprises about 67,000 clones, 91% of which are singletons, and 2.3% rests with the top ten. This chain uses TRBV7-2 with TRBJ1-2, with 7 bases lining up with TRBD1. This receptor was taken from a female donor with multiple sclerosis, enrolled in a pregnancy study. The specimen was peripheral blood, collected in the first trimester of pregnancy. The CDR3, as DNA: TGTGCCAGCAGCTTAACAGGGGTCGATGGCTACACCTTC. Translated: CASSLTGVDGYTF.